Following are 5 T cell receptor beta chains from one sample sequenced in a study of blood T cell repertoires in COVID-19. Measured with immunoSEQ multiplex PCR; TCRdb has only the in-frame clones, and not every one. This table has under 250,000 clones, roughly 80% appearing once. The specimen sequenced was peripheral blood. These TCRs come from an older woman with acute or convalescent COVID-19.

The gene calls are TRBV2 and TRBJ1-1; D not resolved. Germline V gene lookup returns CDR1 SNHLY and CDR2 FYNNEI. The CDR3 contains 13 residues. V was shortened by 2 bases and J by 0 bases, with 4 bases between the two germline ends. CDR3 sequence (DNA): TGTGCCAGCAGTGAACTTATGAACACTGAAGCTTTCTTT. It codes for CASSELMNTEAFF. The full variable domain, completed using reference TRBV2 and TRBJ1-1, is EPEVTQTPSHQVTQMGQEVILRCVPISNHLYFYWYRQILGQKVEFLVSFYNNEISEKSEIFDDQFSVERPDGSNFTLKIRSTKLEDSAMYFCASSELMNTEAFFGQGTRLTVV.

The CDR3 here is CASRVGGTYNEQFF. CDR3 bases: TGTGCCAGCAGGGTGGGGGGAACATACAATGAGCAGTTCTTC. This sequence joins TRBV7-2 and TRBJ2-1; TRBD2 might be the D (6 bases). The CDR3 is made up of 14 amino acids. Trimming took off 6 bases at V and 4 bases at J, with 13 bases between the two ends. CDR1 is SGHTA and CDR2 is FQGNSA in the germline V gene.

The rearrangement joins TRBV6-5 to TRBJ1-6; D not resolved. Germline V gives CDR1 MNHEY, CDR2 SVGAGI. This CDR3 has 13 residues. Trimming removed 8 bases from V and 6 bases from J, with 11 bases in between. This CDR3 is CASYSGVNSPLHF. CDR3 sequence (DNA): TGTGCCAGCTATAGCGGAGTTAATTCACCCCTCCACTTT.

The chain couples TRBV4-1 to TRBJ1-5; no reliable D call. Looked up from germline, CDR1 is MGHRA and CDR2 is YSYEKL. The CDR3 consists of 16 residues. The ends were cut back, 0 bases at V and 5 bases at J, with 14 bases in the middle. This CDR3 reads CASSQDRGLGDQPQHF. The CDR3 DNA reads as TGCGCCAGCAGCCAAGATCGAGGGTTGGGAGATCAGCCCCAGCATTTT.

J is TRBJ2-3 and V is TRBV9, with TRBD2 matching 9 bases. Trimming at V came to 3 bases and at J to 5 bases, leaving 19 bases not matched to a gene. Germline V gene data show CDR1 as SGDLS and CDR2 as YYNGEE. CDR3 length: 19 amino acids. The CDR3 region is CASSARRLAGSPRGDTQYF. CDR3 nucleotide sequence: TGTGCCAGCAGCGCAAGACGGCTAGCGGGGTCCCCTCGAGGAGATACGCAGTATTTT.